The 17 T cell receptor beta chains below all came from one sample that was sequenced in a study of PD-1 blockade in classical Hodgkin lymphoma. Some clones are missing from TCRdb's copy, which holds only in-frame ones; the method was immunoSEQ multiplex PCR. This sample yields about 84,000 clones, of which about 89% are seen a single time; under 25% belongs to the top ten. No patient escaped relapse after autologous stem cell transplantation, and brentuximab vedotin exposure varied. This sample comprised peripheral blood mononuclear cells (PBMCs), obtained at baseline. Receptors originate from a human donor with classical Hodgkin lymphoma.

The J gene is TRBJ2-5, the V gene TRBV20-1, with D perhaps assigned TRBD1 or TRBD2 (5 bases each). V was shortened by 5 bases and J by 4 bases, with 8 bases between the two germline ends. The CDR3 runs to 11 residues. Germline V gene data show CDR1 as DFQATT and CDR2 as SNEGSKA (reference sequence). The CDR3 nucleotides read TGCAGTGCTGCTGGGGGAGAGACCCAGTACTTC. It codes for CSAAGGETQYF.

V gene TRBV7-9 combines with J gene TRBJ1-1, with TRBD1 as a possible D gene (5 bases). Germline V gene lookup returns CDR1 SEHNR and CDR2 FQNEAQ (reference sequence). CDR3 length equals 14 residues. The V gene lost 1 base and the J gene lost 2 bases, with 8 bases spanning the gap. The CDR3 spells CASSLVGVNTEAFF. In DNA form, the CDR3 reads TGTGCCAGCAGCTTAGTAGGGGTTAACACTGAAGCTTTCTTT.

The chain combines TRBV6-1 with TRBJ2-5, with 11 positions matching TRBD2. This CDR3 has 16 residues. The ends lost 4 bases at V and 2 bases at J; junction bases unmatched: 6. The germline CDR1 and CDR2 sequences are MNHNS and SASEGT. CDR3 sequence: CASSGRLAGRQETQYF. DNA of the CDR3: TGTGCCAGCAGTGGAAGACTAGCGGGAAGGCAAGAGACCCAGTACTTC.

The chain has TRBV6-5 and TRBJ2-3; a possible D gene is TRBD2 (6 bases). Germline lookup yields CDR1 MNHEY and CDR2 SVGAGI. The V end lost 0 bases, the J end lost 4 bases, and 14 bases lay between the germline ends. The CDR3 spans 16 residues. The CDR3 region is CASSYSSAGKADTQYF. The CDR3 bases are TGTGCCAGCAGTTACTCGAGTGCGGGAAAAGCAGATACGCAGTATTTT.

This sequence joins TRBV5-1 and TRBJ2-3, with TRBD1 matching over 7 bases. Trimming cost V 4 bases and J 2 bases; bases outside gene matches: 7. The CDR3 sequence is 15 residues long. The germline gives CDR1 SGHRS, CDR2 YFSETQ. CDR3 nucleotide sequence: TGCGCCAGCAGCGTGGACAGGCCTTTCACAGATACGCAGTATTTT. Residues: CASSVDRPFTDTQYF. Full variable domain (missing parts from reference TRBV5-1 and TRBJ2-3): KAGVTQTPRYLIKTRGQQVTLSCSPISGHRSVSWYQQTPGQGLQFLFEYFSETQRNKGNFPGRFSGRQFSNSRSEMNVSTLELGDSALYLCASSVDRPFTDTQYFGPGTRLTVL.

This clone occurred a few times. This chain connects TRBV4-1 to TRBJ2-3, with D possibly TRBD2 on 6 matching bases. The CDR3 has 19 residues. V shed 1 base and J shed 2 bases, with 22 bases lying between them. Germline V gene sequence: CDR1 MGHRA, CDR2 YSYEKL. DNA of the CDR3: TGCGCCAGCAGCCAAGGGACATTAGGCTTGCGGGGAAACACAGATACGCAGTATTTT. Its translation: CASSQGTLGLRGNTDTQYF.

The V call is TRBV19, the J call TRBJ1-2; weak D call: TRBD1 (6 bases). Trimming cost V 5 bases and J 6 bases, with 16 bases left between them. This CDR3 comprises 14 residues. Germline CDR1 is LNHDA and CDR2 is SQIVND (reference sequence). The CDR3 here is CASSLPSGVDGYTF. The CDR3 DNA follows: TGTGCCAGTAGTCTACCTTCAGGGGTCGATGGCTACACCTTC.

This chain links TRBV2 with TRBJ2-7, with D tentatively TRBD1 or TRBD2 (5 bases each). Trimming shortened V by 6 bases and J by 4 bases, and 13 bases separated the two germline ends. CDR3 length: 13 amino acids. Germline V gene sequence: CDR1 SNHLY, CDR2 FYNNEI. CDR3 region: CASSGEGFYEQYF. The CDR3 DNA sequence: TGTGCCAGCAGCGGCGAGGGGTTTTACGAGCAGTACTTC.

V and J are TRBV2 and TRBJ2-1; D uncertain. Germline CDR1 is SNHLY and CDR2 is FYNNEI. The CDR3 consists of 12 residues. V lost 5 bases to trimming and J lost 10 bases, with 12 bases between them. As DNA, the CDR3 is TGTGCCAGCAGTCCGCCGGTGAAGGAGCAGTTCTTC. Translating it yields CASSPPVKEQFF.

This chain uses TRBV6-1 with TRBJ2-7, with 8 bases aligning to TRBD1. V lost 6 bases to trimming and J lost 0 bases; unmatched junction nucleotides: 7. Germline V CDR1 and CDR2: MNHNS, SASEGT. The CDR3 covers 15 residues. The CDR3 DNA follows: TGTGCCAGCAGAGCGACAGGGGTTAGCTCCTACGAGCAGTACTTC. It yields the protein CASRATGVSSYEQYF.

The J gene is TRBJ1-5, the V gene TRBV2; D remains unclear. V lost 7 bases, J lost 11 bases, and 15 bases lay in between. From germline, CDR1 is SNHLY and CDR2 FYNNEI. CDR3 size: 12 residues. CDR3 in DNA: TGTGCCAGCACCGATGCGGGGAGGGCCCAGCATTTT. It translates to CASTDAGRAQHF.

This clone appeared a single time. The rearrangement uses TRBV4-3 and TRBJ2-3, with TRBD2 matching 13 bases. CDR3 size: 16 residues. With V trimmed by 1 base and J by 6 bases, 4 bases remained unmatched. Looked up from germline, CDR1 is LGHNA and CDR2 is YSLEER. CDR3 nucleotide sequence: TGCGCCAGCAGCCAAGCAGGACTAGCGGGAGAGGATACGCAGTATTTT. This encodes CASSQAGLAGEDTQYF.

This clone showed up just once. The chain employs TRBV27 and TRBJ1-2; 7 bases fit TRBD1. The length of the CDR3 is 14 residues. The V and J ends lost 5 bases and 1 base, in that order; junction bases with no gene match: 4. Germline lookup yields CDR1 MNHEY and CDR2 SMNVEV (reference sequence). The CDR3 nucleotides are TGTGCCAGCAGTGGGGACAGTTATAACTATGGCTACACCTTC. Translating it yields CASSGDSYNYGYTF.

The rearrangement uses TRBV9 and TRBJ1-5, with 8 nucleotides matching TRBD1. J lost 0 bases, V lost 3 bases, and 5 bases had no gene match. The CDR3 is 16 amino acids. Germline CDR1 SGDLS, CDR2 YYNGEE. DNA for the CDR3: TGTGCCAGCAGCGACGGACAGGGATATAGCAATCAGCCCCAGCATTTT. It codes for CASSDGQGYSNQPQHF.

The J gene is TRBJ2-1, the V gene TRBV19; a possible D gene is TRBD2 (5 bases). The CDR3 consists of 14 residues. The V end was cut by 6 bases, the J end by 4 bases, with 13 bases between. Per germline, CDR1 LNHDA and CDR2 SQIVND (reference sequence). CDR3 bases: TGTGCCAGTAGCCCTCCGGGGTCTTACAATGAGCAGTTCTTC. Protein: CASSPPGSYNEQFF.

This chain joins TRBV2 and TRBJ1-5; D not certain. CDR1 and CDR2 from the germline V gene are SNHLY and FYNNEI. This CDR3 is 13 amino acids long. V was clipped by 3 bases and J by 3 bases, with 6 bases between them. CDR3 protein: CASSDRPNQPQHF. The CDR3 DNA reads as TGTGCCAGCAGTGACCGTCCCAATCAGCCCCAGCATTTT.

The chain couples TRBV5-1 to TRBJ1-2; D uncertain. The CDR3 consists of 16 residues. Trimming left V 0 bases short and J 8 bases short, with 20 bases between. Germline V gene sequence: CDR1 SGHRS, CDR2 YFSETQ. The CDR3 protein is CASSLVTVQSLGGYTF. As DNA, the CDR3 is TGCGCCAGCAGCTTGGTTACAGTCCAGTCCCTGGGCGGCTACACCTTC.